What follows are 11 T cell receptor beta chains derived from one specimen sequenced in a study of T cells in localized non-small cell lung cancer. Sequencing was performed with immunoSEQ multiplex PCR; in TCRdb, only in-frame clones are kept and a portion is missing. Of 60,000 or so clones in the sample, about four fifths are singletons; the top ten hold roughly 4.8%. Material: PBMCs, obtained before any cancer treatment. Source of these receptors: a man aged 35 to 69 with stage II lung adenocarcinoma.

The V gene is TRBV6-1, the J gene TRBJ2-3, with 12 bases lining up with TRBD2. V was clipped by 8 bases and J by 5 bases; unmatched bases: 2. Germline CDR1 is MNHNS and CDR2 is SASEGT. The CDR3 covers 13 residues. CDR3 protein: CASVLAGGDTQYF. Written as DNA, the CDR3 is TGTGCCAGCGTACTAGCGGGAGGAGATACGCAGTATTTT.

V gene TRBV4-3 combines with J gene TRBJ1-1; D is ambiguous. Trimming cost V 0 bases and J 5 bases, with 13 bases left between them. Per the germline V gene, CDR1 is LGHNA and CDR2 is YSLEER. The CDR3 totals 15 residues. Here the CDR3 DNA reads TGCGCCAGCAGCCAAGATCCAAGGCAGTCGACTGAAGCTTTCTTT. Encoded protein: CASSQDPRQSTEAFF.

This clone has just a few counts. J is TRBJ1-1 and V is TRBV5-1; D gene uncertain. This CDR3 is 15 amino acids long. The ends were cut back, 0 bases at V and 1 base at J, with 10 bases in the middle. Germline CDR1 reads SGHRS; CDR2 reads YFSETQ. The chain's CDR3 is CASSLVGHENTEAFF. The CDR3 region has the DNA TGCGCCAGCAGCTTGGTTGGTCACGAGAACACTGAAGCTTTCTTT. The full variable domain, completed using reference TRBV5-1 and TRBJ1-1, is KAGVTQTPRYLIKTRGQQVTLSCSPISGHRSVSWYQQTPGQGLQFLFEYFSETQRNKGNFPGRFSGRQFSNSRSEMNVSTLELGDSALYLCASSLVGHENTEAFFGQGTRLTVV.

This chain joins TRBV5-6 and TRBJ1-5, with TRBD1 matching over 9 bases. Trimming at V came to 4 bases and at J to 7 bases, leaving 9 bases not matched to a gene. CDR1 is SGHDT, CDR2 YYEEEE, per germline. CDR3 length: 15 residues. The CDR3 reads CASSGQGRSGQPQHF. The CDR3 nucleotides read TGTGCCAGCAGCGGACAGGGGAGATCAGGACAGCCCCAGCATTTT.

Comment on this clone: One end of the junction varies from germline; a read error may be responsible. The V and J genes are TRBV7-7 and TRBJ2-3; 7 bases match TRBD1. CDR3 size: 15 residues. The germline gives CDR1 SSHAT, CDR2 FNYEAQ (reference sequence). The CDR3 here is CASSLGQDLTDTQYF. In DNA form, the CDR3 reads TGTGCTAGCAGCTTAGGACAGGACCTCACAGATACGCAGTATTTT.

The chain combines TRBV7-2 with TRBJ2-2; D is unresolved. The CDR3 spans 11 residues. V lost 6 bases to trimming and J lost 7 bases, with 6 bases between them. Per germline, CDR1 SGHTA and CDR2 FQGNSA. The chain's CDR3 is CASRANGELFF. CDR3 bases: TGTGCCAGCAGGGCCAACGGGGAGCTGTTTTTT. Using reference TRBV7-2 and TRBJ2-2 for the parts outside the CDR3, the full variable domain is GAGVSQSPSNKVTEKGKDVELRCDPISGHTALYWYRQSLGQGLEFLIYFQGNSAPDKSGLPSDRFSAERTGGSVSTLTIQRTQQEDSAVYLCASRANGELFFGEGSRLTVL.

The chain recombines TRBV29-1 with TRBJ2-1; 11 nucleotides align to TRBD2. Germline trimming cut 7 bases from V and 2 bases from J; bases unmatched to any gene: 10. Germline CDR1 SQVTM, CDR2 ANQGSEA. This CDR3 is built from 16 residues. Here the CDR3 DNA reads TGCAGCGGTGACGGGACTAGCGGCCAACCCTACAATGAGCAGTTCTTC. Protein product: CSGDGTSGQPYNEQFF.

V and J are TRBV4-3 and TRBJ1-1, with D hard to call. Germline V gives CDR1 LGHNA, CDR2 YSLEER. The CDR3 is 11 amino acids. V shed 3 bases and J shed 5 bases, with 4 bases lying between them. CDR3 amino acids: CASSQGTEAFF. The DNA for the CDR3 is TGCGCCAGCAGCCAGGGGACTGAAGCTTTCTTT.

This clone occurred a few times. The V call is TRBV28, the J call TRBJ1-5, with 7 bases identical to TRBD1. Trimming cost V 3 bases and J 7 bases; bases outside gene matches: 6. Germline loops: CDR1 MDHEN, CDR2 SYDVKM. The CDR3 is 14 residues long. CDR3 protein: CASSFEGARQPQHF. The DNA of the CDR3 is TGTGCCAGCAGTTTTGAGGGGGCCCGGCAGCCCCAGCATTTT.

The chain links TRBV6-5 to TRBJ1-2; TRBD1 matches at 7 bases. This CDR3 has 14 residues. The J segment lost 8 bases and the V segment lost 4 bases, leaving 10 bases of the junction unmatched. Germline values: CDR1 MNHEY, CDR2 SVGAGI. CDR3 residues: CASSLVTGTLGYTF. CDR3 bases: TGTGCCAGCAGTTTGGTGACAGGGACTCTGGGCTACACCTTC.

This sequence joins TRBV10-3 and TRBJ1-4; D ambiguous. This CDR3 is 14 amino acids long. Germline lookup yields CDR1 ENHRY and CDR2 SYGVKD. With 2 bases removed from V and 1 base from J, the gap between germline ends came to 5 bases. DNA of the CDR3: TGTGCCATCAGTGAGCAAGGAACTAATGAAAAACTGTTTTTT. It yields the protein CAISEQGTNEKLFF.